These T cell receptor beta chains were read from a single sample in a study of blood T cell repertoires in COVID-19. TCRdb's table, derived via immunoSEQ multiplex PCR, lists solely in-frame clones and lacks some. The profile shows about 110,000 clones, 80% to 90% of them singletons. Input material: peripheral blood. These TCRs come from a woman aged 80 or over with active or convalescent COVID-19. Each CDR3 is given with its conserved first and last residue. The order of the fields is clone size, J gene, D gene, V gene, CDR3 protein, CDR3 DNA. D genes are given only for firm matches. Where a row states a size, it is once, few, many or the class of an expanded clone; other rows omit it.

>-|TRBJ2-5|TRBD2|TRBV5-4
CASSPGLARVGGETQYF
TGTGCCAGCAGCCCGGGACTAGCGCGGGTAGGAGGAGAGACCCAGTACTTC
>-|TRBJ2-7|-|TRBV2
CASSVQGFHEQYF
TGTGCCAGCAGTGTACAGGGATTCCACGAGCAGTACTTC
>-|TRBJ1-1|TRBD1|TRBV7-8
CASSLTWTGPYAFF
TGTGCCAGCAGCCTGACATGGACAGGTCCTTATGCTTTCTTT
>-|TRBJ1-2|TRBD1|TRBV5-4
CASSLEGRTGVYGYTF
TGTGCCAGCAGCTTGGAGGGGCGGACAGGTGTCTATGGCTACACCTTC
>-|TRBJ2-3|TRBD2|TRBV19
CASSMGLAGSTDTQYF
TGTGCCAGTAGTATGGGACTAGCGGGAAGCACAGATACGCAGTATTTT
>-|TRBJ2-7|TRBD1|TRBV28
CASSLSGQGLDEQYF
TGTGCCAGCAGTTTGTCGGGACAGGGGCTCGACGAGCAGTACTTC
>once|TRBJ1-6|TRBD1|TRBV3-1/TRBV3-2
CASSQLSTGESPLHF
TGTGCCAGCAGCCAACTCTCGACAGGGGAGTCACCCCTCCACTTT
>-|TRBJ2-1|TRBD2|TRBV5-4
CASSIGTSGTYNEQFF
TGTGCCAGCAGCATAGGGACTAGCGGGACCTACAATGAGCAGTTCTTC
>-|TRBJ1-5|TRBD1|TRBV24-1
CATSPGDRGQPQHF
TGTGCCACCAGCCCAGGGGACAGGGGGCAGCCCCAGCATTTT
>-|TRBJ1-6|TRBD1|TRBV7-6
CASRIGQGSPLHF
TGTGCCAGCAGAATAGGACAGGGCTCACCCCTCCACTTT
>-|TRBJ2-3|TRBD2|TRBV7-9
CASSSRGGRAIGTDTQYF
TGTGCCAGCAGCTCTCGGGGCGGGAGGGCCATCGGCACAGATACGCAGTATTTT
>-|TRBJ2-1|TRBD2|TRBV30
CAWSVGTSGRVIGEQFF
TGTGCCTGGAGTGTAGGGACTAGCGGGAGGGTGATAGGCGAGCAGTTCTTC
>-|TRBJ1-5|TRBD1|TRBV19
CASKVRDRGSNQPQHF
TGTGCCAGTAAGGTAAGGGACAGGGGGAGCAATCAGCCCCAGCATTTT
>-|TRBJ2-7|TRBD1|TRBV5-1
CASSLGNEGQGYEQYF
TGCGCCAGCAGCTTGGGAAATGAAGGACAGGGCTACGAGCAGTACTTC
>-|TRBJ1-2|-|TRBV5-4
CASSLEASVGPKDGYTF
TGTGCCAGCAGCTTGGAGGCCTCAGTGGGGCCTAAAGATGGCTACACCTTC
>-|TRBJ1-5|TRBD1|TRBV9
CASSVGQGGQPQHF
TGTGCCAGCAGCGTCGGACAGGGAGGCCAGCCCCAGCATTTT
>-|TRBJ1-1|TRBD1|TRBV7-9
CASSSTGGRTEAFF
TGTGCCAGCAGCTCGACAGGGGGTCGGACTGAAGCTTTCTTT
>-|TRBJ2-1|TRBD2|TRBV28
CASIPTSGRALNEQFF
TGTGCCAGCATCCCGACTAGCGGGAGGGCTCTCAATGAGCAGTTCTTC